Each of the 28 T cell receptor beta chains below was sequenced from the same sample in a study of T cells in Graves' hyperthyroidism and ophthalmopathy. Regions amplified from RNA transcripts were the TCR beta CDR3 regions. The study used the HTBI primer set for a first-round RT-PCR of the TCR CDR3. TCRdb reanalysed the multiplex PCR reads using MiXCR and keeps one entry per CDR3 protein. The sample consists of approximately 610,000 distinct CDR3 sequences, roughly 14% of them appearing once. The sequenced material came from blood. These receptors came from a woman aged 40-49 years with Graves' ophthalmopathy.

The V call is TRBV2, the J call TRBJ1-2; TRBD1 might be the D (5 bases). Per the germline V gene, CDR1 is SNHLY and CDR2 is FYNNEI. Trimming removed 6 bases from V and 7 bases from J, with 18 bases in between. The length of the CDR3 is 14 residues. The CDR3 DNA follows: TGTGCCAGCAGAACCCTCCGATGGGGACCTGGCTACACCTTC. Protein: CASRTLRWGPGYTF.

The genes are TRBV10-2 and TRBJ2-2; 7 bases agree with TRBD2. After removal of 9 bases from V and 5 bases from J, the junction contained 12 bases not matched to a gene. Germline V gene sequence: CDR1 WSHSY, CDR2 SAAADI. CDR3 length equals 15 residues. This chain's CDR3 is CASRPGGSRTGELFF. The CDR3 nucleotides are TGCGCCAGTCGTCCGGGCGGGAGTAGGACCGGGGAGCTGTTTTTT.

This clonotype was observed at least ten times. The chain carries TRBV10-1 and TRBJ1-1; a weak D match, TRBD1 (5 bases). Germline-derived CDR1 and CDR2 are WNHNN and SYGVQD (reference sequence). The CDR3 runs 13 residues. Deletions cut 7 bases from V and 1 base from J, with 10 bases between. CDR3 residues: CASTPDRNTEAFF. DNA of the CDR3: TGCGCCAGCACCCCAGACAGGAACACTGAAGCTTTCTTT.

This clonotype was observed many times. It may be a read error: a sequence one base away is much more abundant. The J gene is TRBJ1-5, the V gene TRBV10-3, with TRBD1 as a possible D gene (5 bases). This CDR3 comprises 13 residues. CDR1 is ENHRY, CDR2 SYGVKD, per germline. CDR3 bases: TGTGCCATCAAGGGGCAGGGTAATCGGCCCCAGCATTTT. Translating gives CAIKGQGNRPQHF.

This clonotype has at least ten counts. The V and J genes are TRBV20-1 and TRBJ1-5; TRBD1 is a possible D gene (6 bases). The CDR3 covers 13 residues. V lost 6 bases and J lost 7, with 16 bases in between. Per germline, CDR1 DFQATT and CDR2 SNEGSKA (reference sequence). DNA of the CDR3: TGCAGTGCCCCCTCTCAAGGGGGACAGCCCCAGCATTTT. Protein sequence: CSAPSQGGQPQHF.

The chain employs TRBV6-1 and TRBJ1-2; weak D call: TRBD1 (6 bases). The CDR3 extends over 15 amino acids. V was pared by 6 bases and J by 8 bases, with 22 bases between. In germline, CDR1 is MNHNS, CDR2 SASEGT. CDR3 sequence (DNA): TGTGCCAGCAGCGGCCGCCGGGTGGCAGGGGAGGGCTACACCTTC. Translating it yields CASSGRRVAGEGYTF.

CDR3 nucleotide sequence: TGTGCCAGCAGCTTCTGGCTATCGGGTGGGTCGTACGAGCAGTACTTC. Amino acid sequence: CASSFWLSGGSYEQYF. This sequence joins TRBV13 and TRBJ2-7; no reliable D call. The length of the CDR3 is 16 residues. With 3 bases removed from V and 4 bases from J, the gap between germline ends came to 19 bases. Germline loops: CDR1 PRHDT, CDR2 FYEKMQ (reference sequence).

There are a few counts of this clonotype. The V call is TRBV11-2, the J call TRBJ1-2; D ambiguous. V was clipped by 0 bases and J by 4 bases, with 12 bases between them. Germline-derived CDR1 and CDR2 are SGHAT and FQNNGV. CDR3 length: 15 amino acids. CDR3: CASSLDPGFSYGYTF. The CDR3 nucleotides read TGTGCCAGCAGCTTAGACCCCGGGTTTAGCTATGGCTACACCTTC.

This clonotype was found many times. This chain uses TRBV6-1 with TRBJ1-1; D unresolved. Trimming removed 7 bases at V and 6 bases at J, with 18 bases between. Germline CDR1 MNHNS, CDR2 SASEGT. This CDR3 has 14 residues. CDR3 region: CASTSRNSIAEAFF. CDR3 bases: TGTGCCAGCACCTCTCGCAACTCCATAGCTGAAGCTTTCTTT.

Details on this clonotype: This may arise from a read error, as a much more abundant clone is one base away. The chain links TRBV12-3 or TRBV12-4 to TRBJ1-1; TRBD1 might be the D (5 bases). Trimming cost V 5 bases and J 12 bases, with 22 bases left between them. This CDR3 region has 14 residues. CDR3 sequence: CASSLQAITGHTFF. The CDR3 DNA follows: TGTGCCAGCAGTCTTCAGGCCATAACAGGTCACACTTTCTTT.

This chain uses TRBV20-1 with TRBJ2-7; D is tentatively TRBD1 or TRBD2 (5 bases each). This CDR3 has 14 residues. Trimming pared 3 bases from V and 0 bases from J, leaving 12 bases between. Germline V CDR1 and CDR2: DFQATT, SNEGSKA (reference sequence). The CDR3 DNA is TGCAGTGCTAGTCGTGGGACCCTCTCCTACGAGCAGTACTTC. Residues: CSASRGTLSYEQYF.

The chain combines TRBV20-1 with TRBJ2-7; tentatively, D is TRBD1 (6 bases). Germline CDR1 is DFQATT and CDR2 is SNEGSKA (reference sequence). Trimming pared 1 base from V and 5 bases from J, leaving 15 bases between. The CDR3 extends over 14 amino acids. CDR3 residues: CSARGQAGADEQYF. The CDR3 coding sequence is TGCAGTGCTAGAGGTCAAGCAGGGGCGGACGAGCAGTACTTC.

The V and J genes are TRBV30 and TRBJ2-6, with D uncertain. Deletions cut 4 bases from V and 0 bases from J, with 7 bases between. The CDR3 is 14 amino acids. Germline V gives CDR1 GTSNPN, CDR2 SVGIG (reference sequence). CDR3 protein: CAWTEDSGANVLTF. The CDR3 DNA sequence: TGTGCCTGGACTGAGGACTCTGGGGCCAACGTCCTGACTTTC.

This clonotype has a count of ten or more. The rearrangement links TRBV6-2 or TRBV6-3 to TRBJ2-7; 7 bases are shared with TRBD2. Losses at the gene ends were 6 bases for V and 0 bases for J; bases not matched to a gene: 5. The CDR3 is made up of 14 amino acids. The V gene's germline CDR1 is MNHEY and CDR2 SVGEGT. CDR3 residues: CASSPGGSSYEQYF. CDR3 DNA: TGTGCCAGCAGCCCCGGGGGGAGCTCCTACGAGCAGTACTTC.

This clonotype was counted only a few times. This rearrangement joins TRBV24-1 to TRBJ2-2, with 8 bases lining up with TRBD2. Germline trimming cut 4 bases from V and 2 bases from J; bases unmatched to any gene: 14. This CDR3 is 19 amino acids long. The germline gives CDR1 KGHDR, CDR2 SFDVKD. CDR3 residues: CATSDVRGRPRPNTGELFF. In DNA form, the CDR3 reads TGTGCCACCAGTGACGTGCGCGGGAGGCCGAGACCAAACACCGGGGAGCTGTTTTTT.

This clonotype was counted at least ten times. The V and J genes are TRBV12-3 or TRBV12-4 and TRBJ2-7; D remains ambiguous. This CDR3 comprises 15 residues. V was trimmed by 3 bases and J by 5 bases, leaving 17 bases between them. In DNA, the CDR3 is TGTGCCAGCAGTTTTTTAACGGCCTACACCCACGAGCAGTACTTC. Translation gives CASSFLTAYTHEQYF.

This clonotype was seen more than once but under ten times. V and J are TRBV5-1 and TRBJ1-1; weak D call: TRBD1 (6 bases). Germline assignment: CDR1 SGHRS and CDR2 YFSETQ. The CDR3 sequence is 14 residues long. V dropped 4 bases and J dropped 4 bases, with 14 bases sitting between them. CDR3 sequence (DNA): TGCGCCAGCAGCGTGAGGGGGGAGGCCACTGAAGCTTTCTTT. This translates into CASSVRGEATEAFF.

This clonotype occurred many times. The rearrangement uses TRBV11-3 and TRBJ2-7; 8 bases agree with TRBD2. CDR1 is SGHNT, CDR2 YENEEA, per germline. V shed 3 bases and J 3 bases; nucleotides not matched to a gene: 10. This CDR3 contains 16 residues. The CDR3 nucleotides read TGTGCCAGCAGCTTGGGAGCTAGCGGGTCGTTCTACGAGCAGTACTTC. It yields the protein CASSLGASGSFYEQYF.

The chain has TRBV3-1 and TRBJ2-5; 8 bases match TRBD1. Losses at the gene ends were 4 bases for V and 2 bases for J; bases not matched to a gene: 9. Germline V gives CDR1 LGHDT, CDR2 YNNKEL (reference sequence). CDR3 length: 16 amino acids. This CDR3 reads CASSPQPGGWQETQYF. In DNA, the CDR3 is TGTGCCAGCAGCCCGCAACCAGGGGGCTGGCAAGAGACCCAGTACTTC.

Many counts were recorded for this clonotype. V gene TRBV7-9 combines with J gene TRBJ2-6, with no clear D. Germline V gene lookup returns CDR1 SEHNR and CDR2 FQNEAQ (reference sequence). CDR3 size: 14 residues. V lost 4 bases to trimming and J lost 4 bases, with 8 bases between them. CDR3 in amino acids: CASSSFVGANVLTF. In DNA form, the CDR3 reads TGTGCCAGCAGCTCCTTTGTGGGGGCCAACGTCCTGACTTTC.

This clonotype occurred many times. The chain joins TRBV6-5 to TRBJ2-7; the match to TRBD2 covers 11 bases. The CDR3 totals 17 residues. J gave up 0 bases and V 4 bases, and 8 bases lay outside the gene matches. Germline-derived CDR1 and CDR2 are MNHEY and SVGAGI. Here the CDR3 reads CASSFSGTSGNSYEQYF. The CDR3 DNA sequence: TGTGCCAGCAGTTTCTCCGGGACTAGCGGCAACTCCTACGAGCAGTACTTC.

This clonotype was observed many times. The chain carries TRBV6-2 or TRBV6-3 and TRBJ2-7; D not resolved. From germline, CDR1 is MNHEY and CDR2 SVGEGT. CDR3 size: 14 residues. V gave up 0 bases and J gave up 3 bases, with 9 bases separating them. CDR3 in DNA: TGTGCCAGCAGTTACTCTTCGAGGAACTACGAGCAGTACTTC. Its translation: CASSYSSRNYEQYF.

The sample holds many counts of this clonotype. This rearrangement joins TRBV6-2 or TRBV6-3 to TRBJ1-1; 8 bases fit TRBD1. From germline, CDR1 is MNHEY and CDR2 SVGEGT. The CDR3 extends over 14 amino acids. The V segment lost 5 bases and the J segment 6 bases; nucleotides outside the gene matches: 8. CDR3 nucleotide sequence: TGTGCCAGCAGTGTTGACAGGGGCTCATCTGAAGCTTTCTTT. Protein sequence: CASSVDRGSSEAFF.

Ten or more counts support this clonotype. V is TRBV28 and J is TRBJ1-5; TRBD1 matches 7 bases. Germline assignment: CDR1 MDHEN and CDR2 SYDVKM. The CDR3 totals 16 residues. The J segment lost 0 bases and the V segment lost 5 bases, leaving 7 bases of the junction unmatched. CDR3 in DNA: TGTGCCAGCAGTCCACAGGGGACAACTAGCAATCAGCCCCAGCATTTT. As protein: CASSPQGTTSNQPQHF.

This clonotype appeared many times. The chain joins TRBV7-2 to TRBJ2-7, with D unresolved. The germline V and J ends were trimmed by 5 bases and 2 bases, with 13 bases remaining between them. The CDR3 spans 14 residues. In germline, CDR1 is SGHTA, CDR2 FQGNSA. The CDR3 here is CASSIDAVTYEQYF. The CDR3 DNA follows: TGTGCCAGCAGCATTGACGCGGTTACCTACGAGCAGTACTTC.

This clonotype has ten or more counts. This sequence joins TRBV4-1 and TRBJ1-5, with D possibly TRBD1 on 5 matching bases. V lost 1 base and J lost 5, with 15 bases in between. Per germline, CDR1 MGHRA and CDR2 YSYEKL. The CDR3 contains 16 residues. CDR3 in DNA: TGCGCCAGCAGCCAAGTCCTGACAGAGGGTCATCAGCCCCAGCATTTT. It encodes CASSQVLTEGHQPQHF.

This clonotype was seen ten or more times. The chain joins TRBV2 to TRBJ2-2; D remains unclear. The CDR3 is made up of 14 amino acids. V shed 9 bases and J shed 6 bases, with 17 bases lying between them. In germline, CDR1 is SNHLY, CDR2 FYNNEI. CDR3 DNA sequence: TGTGCCAGTTGTAGGACCGAATTTGCCGGGGAGCTGTTTTTT. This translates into CASCRTEFAGELFF.

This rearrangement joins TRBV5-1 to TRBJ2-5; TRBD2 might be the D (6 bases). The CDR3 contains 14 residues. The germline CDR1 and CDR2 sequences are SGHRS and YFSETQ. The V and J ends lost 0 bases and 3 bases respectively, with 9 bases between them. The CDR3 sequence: CASSLGSSEETQYF. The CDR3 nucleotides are TGCGCCAGCAGCTTGGGGTCTAGCGAAGAGACCCAGTACTTC.